Listed below are T cell receptor beta chains from one sample, sequenced in a study of blood T cell repertoires in COVID-19. Method: immunoSEQ multiplex PCR; TCRdb's copy keeps in-frame clones and lacks some. The sample comprises about 30,000 clones, about 91% of which are singletons, and around a quarter rests with the top ten. The sample consisted of peripheral blood. These receptors were taken from a human donor in a cohort sampled during active COVID-19. Both conserved end residues are part of each CDR3. Each record gives: D gene, V gene, J gene, clone size, CDR3 protein, CDR3 DNA. A D gene is named only where the DNA matches it firmly. Not every row has a clone size; where given, it reads once, few, many or a size class.

d_call: NA; v_call: TRBV29-1; j_call: TRBJ2-3; clone_size: NA; cdr3_aa: CSVGGGRPEGDTQYF; cdr3_nt: TGCAGCGTGGGGGGAGGCAGGCCGGAGGGGGATACGCAGTATTTT
d_call: TRBD1; v_call: TRBV5-6; j_call: TRBJ2-4; clone_size: NA; cdr3_aa: CASSPGQGRMDIQYF; cdr3_nt: TGTGCCAGCAGCCCCGGACAGGGAAGGATGGACATTCAGTACTTC
d_call: TRBD2; v_call: TRBV11-2; j_call: TRBJ2-5; clone_size: few; cdr3_aa: CASSLRGTTSGGRMETQYF; cdr3_nt: TGTGCCAGCAGCCTTAGGGGAACAACTAGCGGGGGTCGTATGGAGACCCAGTACTTC
d_call: NA; v_call: TRBV10-2; j_call: TRBJ2-7; clone_size: NA; cdr3_aa: CATRLTGSLSYEQYF; cdr3_nt: TGCGCCACCAGGTTAACAGGGTCCCTTTCCTACGAGCAGTACTTC
d_call: NA; v_call: TRBV10-3; j_call: TRBJ2-4; clone_size: NA; cdr3_aa: CAISESDSQGSQYF; cdr3_nt: TGTGCCATCAGTGAATCTGACAGCCAAGGGTCCCAGTACTTC
d_call: NA; v_call: TRBV24-1; j_call: TRBJ2-1; clone_size: NA; cdr3_aa: CATSEAPGFGPHYEQFF; cdr3_nt: TGTGCCACCAGTGAGGCTCCGGGGTTTGGTCCGCACTATGAGCAGTTCTTC
d_call: TRBD1; v_call: TRBV18; j_call: TRBJ1-2; clone_size: NA; cdr3_aa: CASSHADRANYGYTF; cdr3_nt: TGTGCCAGCTCCCACGCGGACAGGGCCAACTATGGCTACACCTTC
d_call: NA; v_call: TRBV27; j_call: TRBJ2-1; clone_size: NA; cdr3_aa: CASSLTLGGQSYNEQFF; cdr3_nt: TGTGCCAGCAGCCTAACCCTTGGAGGGCAGTCCTACAATGAGCAGTTCTTC
d_call: NA; v_call: TRBV6-5; j_call: TRBJ2-5; clone_size: NA; cdr3_aa: CASSYSGGDRETQYF; cdr3_nt: TGTGCCAGCAGTTACTCGGGCGGAGACAGAGAGACCCAGTACTTC
d_call: NA; v_call: TRBV3-1/TRBV3-2; j_call: TRBJ1-2; clone_size: once; cdr3_aa: CASSQESGGRLYGYTF; cdr3_nt: TGTGCCAGCAGCCAAGAAAGTGGGGGCCGACTCTATGGCTACACCTTC
d_call: TRBD1; v_call: TRBV29-1; j_call: TRBJ2-7; clone_size: once; cdr3_aa: CSVEGETRQGAYEQYF; cdr3_nt: TGCAGCGTTGAAGGGGAAACCAGACAGGGGGCCTACGAGCAGTACTTC
d_call: NA; v_call: TRBV10-3; j_call: TRBJ2-3; clone_size: NA; cdr3_aa: CAISEFGGVGTDTQYF; cdr3_nt: TGTGCCATCAGTGAGTTCGGCGGGGTGGGGACAGATACGCAGTATTTT
d_call: NA; v_call: TRBV4-2; j_call: TRBJ2-3; clone_size: NA; cdr3_aa: CASSQDLTTGTQYF; cdr3_nt: TGTGCCAGCAGCCAAGATCTGACCACGGGTACGCAGTATTTT
d_call: NA; v_call: TRBV4-2; j_call: TRBJ1-2; clone_size: NA; cdr3_aa: CASSQENSNGYTF; cdr3_nt: TGTGCCAGCAGCCAAGAGAACTCAAATGGCTACACCTTC
d_call: NA; v_call: TRBV4-2; j_call: TRBJ1-1; clone_size: NA; cdr3_aa: CASSQEAGFFTEAFF; cdr3_nt: TGTGCCAGCAGCCAAGAGGCAGGGTTTTTCACTGAAGCTTTCTTT
d_call: NA; v_call: TRBV29-1; j_call: TRBJ2-2; clone_size: NA; cdr3_aa: CSGTRGSTGELFF; cdr3_nt: TGCAGCGGAACCAGGGGAAGTACCGGGGAGCTGTTTTTT
d_call: NA; v_call: TRBV18; j_call: TRBJ2-7; clone_size: NA; cdr3_aa: CASSPEQGLGEQYF; cdr3_nt: TGTGCCAGCTCCCCGGAACAGGGCCTGGGCGAGCAGTACTTC
d_call: TRBD1; v_call: TRBV6-5; j_call: TRBJ2-3; clone_size: NA; cdr3_aa: CASRGTGSSNTQYF; cdr3_nt: TGTGCCAGCAGAGGGACAGGGAGTTCGAATACGCAGTATTTT
d_call: NA; v_call: TRBV15; j_call: TRBJ2-5; clone_size: NA; cdr3_aa: CATSSHSQGLQETQYF; cdr3_nt: TGTGCCACCAGCTCCCACAGCCAGGGGCTCCAAGAGACCCAGTACTTC
d_call: NA; v_call: TRBV5-1; j_call: TRBJ2-7; clone_size: NA; cdr3_aa: CASSFAQTYEQYF; cdr3_nt: TGCGCCAGCAGCTTTGCACAGACCTACGAGCAGTACTTC
d_call: NA; v_call: TRBV23-1; j_call: TRBJ1-4; clone_size: once; cdr3_aa: CASSQSYGEKLFF; cdr3_nt: TGCGCCAGCAGTCAATCGTACGGTGAAAAACTGTTTTTT
d_call: NA; v_call: TRBV9; j_call: TRBJ1-1; clone_size: NA; cdr3_aa: CASSVGGPQEGEAFF; cdr3_nt: TGTGCCAGCAGCGTAGGAGGGCCCCAAGAGGGTGAAGCTTTCTTT
d_call: TRBD1; v_call: TRBV30; j_call: TRBJ1-3; clone_size: NA; cdr3_aa: CAWSVPAGGSGNTIYF; cdr3_nt: TGTGCCTGGAGTGTACCTGCAGGGGGCAGTGGAAACACCATATATTTT
d_call: TRBD2; v_call: TRBV11-2; j_call: TRBJ2-3; clone_size: NA; cdr3_aa: CASSLGGGEDTQYF; cdr3_nt: TGTGCCAGCAGCTTAGGGGGGGGAGAAGATACGCAGTATTTT
d_call: NA; v_call: TRBV4-1; j_call: TRBJ1-2; clone_size: NA; cdr3_aa: CASSLSAVVYGYTF; cdr3_nt: TGCGCCAGCAGCCTGAGCGCGGTCGTCTATGGCTACACCTTC
d_call: NA; v_call: TRBV1; j_call: TRBJ2-1; clone_size: NA; cdr3_aa: CTSSQDRERKQFF; cdr3_nt: TGCACCAGCAGCCAAGATCGGGAGCGTAAGCAGTTCTTC
d_call: NA; v_call: TRBV7-9; j_call: TRBJ2-7; clone_size: NA; cdr3_aa: CASSSPLGGEDFYEQYF; cdr3_nt: TGTGCCAGCAGCTCCCCGCTTGGGGGCGAGGACTTCTACGAGCAGTACTTC
d_call: TRBD1; v_call: TRBV7-2; j_call: TRBJ2-7; clone_size: NA; cdr3_aa: CASRRDRGQFYEQYF; cdr3_nt: TGTGCCAGCAGACGTGACAGGGGGCAATTCTACGAGCAGTACTTC
d_call: NA; v_call: TRBV11-2; j_call: TRBJ1-4; clone_size: NA; cdr3_aa: CASSEGLIATNEKLFF; cdr3_nt: TGTGCCAGCAGCGAGGGACTCATTGCAACTAATGAAAAACTGTTTTTT
d_call: TRBD1; v_call: TRBV4-2; j_call: TRBJ2-7; clone_size: once; cdr3_aa: CASSRGGQGNEQYF; cdr3_nt: TGTGCCAGCAGCCGAGGGGGACAGGGTAACGAGCAGTACTTC
d_call: TRBD1; v_call: TRBV5-1; j_call: TRBJ2-7; clone_size: NA; cdr3_aa: CASSFRGPYEQYF; cdr3_nt: TGCGCCAGCAGCTTCAGGGGGCCCTACGAGCAGTACTTC
d_call: TRBD2; v_call: TRBV7-9; j_call: TRBJ2-3; clone_size: NA; cdr3_aa: CASSSRAGGRTDTQYF; cdr3_nt: TGTGCCAGCAGCTCGCGAGCGGGGGGGCGCACAGATACGCAGTATTTT
d_call: NA; v_call: TRBV18; j_call: TRBJ1-5; clone_size: few; cdr3_aa: CASSPGQGHQPQHF; cdr3_nt: TGTGCCAGCTCACCAGGCCAGGGCCATCAGCCCCAGCATTTT
d_call: NA; v_call: TRBV7-8; j_call: TRBJ1-1; clone_size: NA; cdr3_aa: CASSLMRVGGTEAFF; cdr3_nt: TGTGCCAGCAGCTTAATGCGGGTAGGAGGCACTGAAGCTTTCTTT
d_call: TRBD1; v_call: TRBV19; j_call: TRBJ1-1; clone_size: NA; cdr3_aa: CASSQDRGKEAFF; cdr3_nt: TGTGCCAGTAGTCAGGACAGGGGGAAAGAAGCTTTCTTT
d_call: NA; v_call: TRBV18; j_call: TRBJ1-2; clone_size: NA; cdr3_aa: CASSSSSQGLFGGYTF; cdr3_nt: TGTGCCAGCTCGTCATCGAGCCAGGGGCTCTTCGGTGGCTACACCTTC
d_call: NA; v_call: TRBV7-3; j_call: TRBJ1-2; clone_size: NA; cdr3_aa: CASGTDSPLGGRYTF; cdr3_nt: TGTGCCAGCGGGACTGACTCCCCTTTAGGAGGACGCTACACCTTC
d_call: TRBD2; v_call: TRBV4-2; j_call: TRBJ2-7; clone_size: NA; cdr3_aa: CASSQEGRAAYEQYF; cdr3_nt: TGTGCCAGCAGCCAAGAAGGGAGGGCAGCTTACGAGCAGTACTTC
d_call: TRBD1; v_call: TRBV5-4; j_call: TRBJ1-6; clone_size: few; cdr3_aa: CASSPTGERSPLHF; cdr3_nt: TGTGCCAGCAGCCCGACAGGGGAGAGGTCACCCCTCCACTTT
d_call: NA; v_call: TRBV9; j_call: TRBJ2-1; clone_size: NA; cdr3_aa: CASSVVGRWDEQFF; cdr3_nt: TGTGCCAGCAGCGTAGTCGGCAGGTGGGATGAGCAGTTCTTC
d_call: TRBD2; v_call: TRBV3-1/TRBV3-2; j_call: TRBJ2-3; clone_size: NA; cdr3_aa: CASSRTSGGVDTQYF; cdr3_nt: TGTGCCAGCAGCCGGACTAGCGGGGGGGTAGATACGCAGTATTTT
d_call: NA; v_call: TRBV2; j_call: TRBJ2-1; clone_size: NA; cdr3_aa: CASSSGRGRANEQFF; cdr3_nt: TGTGCCAGCAGCTCCGGGAGGGGGCGTGCAAATGAGCAGTTCTTC
d_call: TRBD2; v_call: TRBV2; j_call: TRBJ2-5; clone_size: NA; cdr3_aa: CASSETAGGGETQYF; cdr3_nt: TGTGCCAGCAGTGAGACAGCGGGGGGCGGGGAGACCCAGTACTTC
d_call: NA; v_call: TRBV30; j_call: TRBJ1-2; clone_size: NA; cdr3_aa: CAWSVDTYGYTF; cdr3_nt: TGTGCCTGGAGTGTGGACACCTATGGCTACACCTTC
d_call: TRBD1; v_call: TRBV5-4; j_call: TRBJ1-4; clone_size: NA; cdr3_aa: CASSRTGTNEKLFF; cdr3_nt: TGTGCCAGCAGCAGGACAGGAACTAATGAAAAACTGTTTTTT
d_call: TRBD2; v_call: TRBV2; j_call: TRBJ2-1; clone_size: NA; cdr3_aa: CASRNPLGGGKIGLGNEQFF; cdr3_nt: TGTGCCAGCAGGAACCCCTTGGGCGGGGGGAAGATAGGTCTGGGCAATGAGCAGTTCTTC
d_call: TRBD2; v_call: TRBV13; j_call: TRBJ2-3; clone_size: NA; cdr3_aa: CASSWLAGGPTSTDTQYF; cdr3_nt: TGTGCCAGCAGCTGGCTAGCGGGGGGGCCCACTAGCACAGATACGCAGTATTTT
d_call: TRBD1; v_call: TRBV2; j_call: TRBJ2-1; clone_size: NA; cdr3_aa: CASSERQGASNEQFF; cdr3_nt: TGTGCCAGCAGTGAGAGACAGGGGGCCAGCAATGAGCAGTTCTTC
d_call: NA; v_call: TRBV9; j_call: TRBJ2-1; clone_size: once; cdr3_aa: CASSVQTSYNEQFF; cdr3_nt: TGTGCCAGCAGCGTACAGACTTCCTACAATGAGCAGTTCTTC
d_call: NA; v_call: TRBV5-1; j_call: TRBJ1-6; clone_size: once; cdr3_aa: CASSLDSGRNSPLHF; cdr3_nt: TGCGCCAGCAGCTTAGACAGTGGGCGAAATTCACCCCTCCACTTT